This T cell receptor (beta chain) came from a study of shared clonotypes between healthy human individuals. Across the whole study: Donor ages ranged 18 to 49 years: a couple of women, a few men.

TCRdb's table, derived via immunoSEQ multiplex PCR, lists solely in-frame clones and lacks some. The sample consists of over 2,000,000 clones, around 95% of them appearing once. Positive CCR7 selection of CD45RO-negative cells yielded the naive CD8 cells, and terminally differentiated effector memory CD45RA+ cells were excluded. From germline, CDR1 is PRHDT and CDR2 FYEKMQ (reference sequence). The CDR3 is 13 amino acids. Germline trimming cut 5 bases from V and 4 bases from J; bases unmatched to any gene: 3. This clone was observed a single time. V is TRBV13 and J is TRBJ1-2; the match to TRBD1 covers 8 bases. Input material: naive CD8+ T cells from PBMCs. This clonotype originated in a man aged 18 to 30 in good health. Some clones in this sample may be carry-over from other donors' samples. CDR3: CASSEQGAYGYTF. The CDR3 DNA follows: TGTGCCAGCAGCGAGCAGGGGGCCTATGGCTACACCTTC.